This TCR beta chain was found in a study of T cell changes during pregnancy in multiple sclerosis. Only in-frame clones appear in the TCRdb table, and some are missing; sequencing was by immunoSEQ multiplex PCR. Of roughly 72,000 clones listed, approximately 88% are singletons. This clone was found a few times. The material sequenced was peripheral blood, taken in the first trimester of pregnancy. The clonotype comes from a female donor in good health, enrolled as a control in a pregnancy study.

This chain's CDR3 is CASSPREGNSPLHF. The CDR3 DNA sequence: TGTGCCAGCAGCCCCCGGGAGGGCAATTCACCCCTCCACTTT. This sequence joins TRBV7-9 and TRBJ1-6; D not resolved. The V gene lost 5 bases and the J gene lost 7 bases, with 12 bases spanning the gap. The CDR3 length is 14 residues. From germline, CDR1 is SEHNR and CDR2 FQNEAQ (reference sequence).